A selection of T cell receptor beta chains follows, all from one sample in a study of T cell responses to AZD1222 COVID-19 vaccine. Sequencing was performed with immunoSEQ multiplex PCR; in TCRdb, only in-frame clones are kept and a portion is missing. The data hold about 190,000 clones, with 87% observed a single time. The specimen was peripheral blood, collected on day 0 of MenACWY control vaccination. The receptors originated from an adult in good health. CDR3s include the opening cysteine and the closing phenylalanine or tryptophan. Fields, in order: clone size, V gene, J gene, CDR3 length, D gene, CDR3 DNA, CDR3 protein. The D gene is left open where the match is weak. Clone size is stated in some rows and not others, as once, few, many or a class when expanded.

clone_size: -
v_call: TRBV29-1
j_call: TRBJ2-7
cdr3_length: 15
d_call: TRBD1
cdr3_nt: TGCAGCGTTGAAAACATCGGGCAGGGGGCCTACGAGCAGTACTTC
cdr3_aa: CSVENIGQGAYEQYF

clone_size: -
v_call: TRBV7-3
j_call: TRBJ2-2
cdr3_length: 13
d_call: -
cdr3_nt: TGTGCCAGTAAGACAGCGAACACCGGGGAGCTGTTTTTT
cdr3_aa: CASKTANTGELFF

clone_size: -
v_call: TRBV11-2
j_call: TRBJ2-7
cdr3_length: 17
d_call: -
cdr3_nt: TGTGCCAGCAGCTTAGATTACTTGGCGGCTAGGATGTACGAGCAGTACTTC
cdr3_aa: CASSLDYLAARMYEQYF

clone_size: -
v_call: TRBV28
j_call: TRBJ1-2
cdr3_length: 14
d_call: TRBD1
cdr3_nt: TGTGCCAGTACAGGGGCCGGTGATAACTATGGCTACACCTTC
cdr3_aa: CASTGAGDNYGYTF

clone_size: once
v_call: TRBV12-3/TRBV12-4
j_call: TRBJ1-2
cdr3_length: 13
d_call: -
cdr3_nt: TGTGCCAGCAGTCCCGGGACTGCCTATGGCTACACCTTC
cdr3_aa: CASSPGTAYGYTF

clone_size: -
v_call: TRBV2
j_call: TRBJ2-1
cdr3_length: 10
d_call: -
cdr3_nt: TGTGCCAGCAGTGGTAATGAGCAGTTCTTC
cdr3_aa: CASSGNEQFF

clone_size: -
v_call: TRBV7-9
j_call: TRBJ1-2
cdr3_length: 15
d_call: TRBD1
cdr3_nt: TGTGCCAGCAGCTTAAGGGACAGAGAAGGCTATGGCTACACCTTC
cdr3_aa: CASSLRDREGYGYTF

clone_size: once
v_call: TRBV3-1/TRBV3-2
j_call: TRBJ2-5
cdr3_length: 13
d_call: -
cdr3_nt: TGTGCCAGCAGCCATAGGGAGCCAGAGACCCAGTACTTC
cdr3_aa: CASSHREPETQYF

clone_size: -
v_call: TRBV28
j_call: TRBJ1-2
cdr3_length: 15
d_call: TRBD1
cdr3_nt: TGTGCCAGCACTAAGGACAGGGGATATAACTATGGCTACACCTTC
cdr3_aa: CASTKDRGYNYGYTF

clone_size: -
v_call: TRBV6-6
j_call: TRBJ1-5
cdr3_length: 14
d_call: -
cdr3_nt: TGTGCCAGCAGTTACGACAGCTACAATCAGCCCCAGCATTTT
cdr3_aa: CASSYDSYNQPQHF

clone_size: -
v_call: TRBV18
j_call: TRBJ2-3
cdr3_length: 21
d_call: TRBD2
cdr3_nt: TGTGCCAGCTCACCCCCCGGGACCCAACGACTAGCGGCATCCCGTACAGATACGCAGTATTTT
cdr3_aa: CASSPPGTQRLAASRTDTQYF

clone_size: -
v_call: TRBV5-1
j_call: TRBJ2-6
cdr3_length: 17
d_call: -
cdr3_nt: TGCGCCAGCACCACCCAACCCTCAGGATCAGGGGCCAACGTCCTGACTTTC
cdr3_aa: CASTTQPSGSGANVLTF

clone_size: -
v_call: TRBV6-5
j_call: TRBJ2-1
cdr3_length: 14
d_call: TRBD2
cdr3_nt: TGTGCCAGCGCTAGCGGGAGCTCCTACAATGAGCAGTTCTTC
cdr3_aa: CASASGSSYNEQFF

clone_size: -
v_call: TRBV3-1/TRBV3-2
j_call: TRBJ2-7
cdr3_length: 14
d_call: TRBD1
cdr3_nt: TGTGCCAGCAGCTTACAGGGGGCGCGTAACGAGCAGTACTTC
cdr3_aa: CASSLQGARNEQYF

clone_size: once
v_call: TRBV27
j_call: TRBJ1-5
cdr3_length: 13
d_call: -
cdr3_nt: TGTGCCAGCAGTCCCGAGACGTATCAGCCCCAGCATTTT
cdr3_aa: CASSPETYQPQHF

clone_size: -
v_call: TRBV9
j_call: TRBJ1-2
cdr3_length: 14
d_call: TRBD1
cdr3_nt: TGTGCCAGCAGCCGAGACAGGGGGCAAGGAGGCTACACCTTC
cdr3_aa: CASSRDRGQGGYTF

clone_size: -
v_call: TRBV6-5
j_call: TRBJ2-1
cdr3_length: 16
d_call: TRBD1
cdr3_nt: TGTGCCAGCAGTTTCGGGACAGGCAGGGCCTTAAATGAGCAGTTCTTC
cdr3_aa: CASSFGTGRALNEQFF

clone_size: -
v_call: TRBV5-5
j_call: TRBJ2-2
cdr3_length: 14
d_call: TRBD1
cdr3_nt: TGTGCCAGCCACCCAGCGCAGGGGGCCGGGGAGCTGTTTTTT
cdr3_aa: CASHPAQGAGELFF

clone_size: -
v_call: TRBV7-3
j_call: TRBJ2-1
cdr3_length: 17
d_call: TRBD2
cdr3_nt: TGTGCCAGCAGCTTAGGGACTAGCGGGACCGCGGGCAATGAGCAGTTCTTC
cdr3_aa: CASSLGTSGTAGNEQFF

clone_size: -
v_call: TRBV18
j_call: TRBJ1-3
cdr3_length: 14
d_call: -
cdr3_nt: TGTGCCAGCTCACCGGGCCCCTCTGGAAACACCATATATTTT
cdr3_aa: CASSPGPSGNTIYF

clone_size: -
v_call: TRBV6-6
j_call: TRBJ2-4
cdr3_length: 16
d_call: -
cdr3_nt: TGTGCCAGCAGCCCCGCCGGGGACTTAGCCAAAAACATTCAGTACTTC
cdr3_aa: CASSPAGDLAKNIQYF

clone_size: -
v_call: TRBV11-1
j_call: TRBJ1-1
cdr3_length: 15
d_call: -
cdr3_nt: TGTGCCAGCAGCGACCTACAGGGAATGAACACTGAAGCTTTCTTT
cdr3_aa: CASSDLQGMNTEAFF

clone_size: -
v_call: TRBV19
j_call: TRBJ1-2
cdr3_length: 10
d_call: -
cdr3_nt: TGTGCCAGTAGGCAAAGAGGCTACACCTTC
cdr3_aa: CASRQRGYTF

clone_size: -
v_call: TRBV6-6
j_call: TRBJ2-7
cdr3_length: 12
d_call: -
cdr3_nt: TGTGCCAGCAGTAACAAGGGTTACGAGCAGTACTTC
cdr3_aa: CASSNKGYEQYF

clone_size: -
v_call: TRBV28
j_call: TRBJ1-1
cdr3_length: 12
d_call: -
cdr3_nt: TGTGCCAGCAGTTCGGTGGGGAAGGCAGCTTTCTTT
cdr3_aa: CASSSVGKAAFF

clone_size: -
v_call: TRBV19
j_call: TRBJ1-5
cdr3_length: 13
d_call: -
cdr3_nt: TGTGCCAGTAGTATGTTCGGAAATCAGCCCCAGCATTTT
cdr3_aa: CASSMFGNQPQHF

clone_size: -
v_call: TRBV14
j_call: TRBJ1-3
cdr3_length: 14
d_call: -
cdr3_nt: TGTGCCAGCAGCCTACATCTCCCTGGAAACACCATATATTTT
cdr3_aa: CASSLHLPGNTIYF